The clone carrying this T cell receptor beta chain was seen a single time. Peripheral blood came from all dose cohorts at three timepoints. The source of the sample is a study of OX40 agonist ivuxolimab in advanced cancers. Only in-frame clones appear in the TCRdb table, and some are missing; sequencing was by immunoSEQ multiplex PCR. The sample contains under 35,000 clones, 70% to 85% of which appear only once. V lost 4 bases, J lost 4 bases, and 5 bases stayed unmatched. The CDR3 sequence is 14 residues long. The germline gives CDR1 LNHDA, CDR2 SQIVND (reference sequence). The V and J genes are TRBV19 and TRBJ1-1, with TRBD1 identical over 8 bases. The sequence was collected from an adult with an advanced solid tumor such as melanoma, head and neck, liver or kidney cancer. The specimen comprised CD4+ or CD8+ T cells sorted from blood, sampled in a trial of the OX40 agonist ivuxolimab. The CDR3 loop reads CASSNSGGLTEAFF. The CDR3 DNA reads TGTGCCAGTAGTAATTCAGGGGGCCTCACTGAAGCTTTCTTT.